A selection of T cell receptor beta chains follows, all from one sample in a study of human T cells and chemical hapten exposure. One entry per CDR3 protein, called by TCRdb with MiXCR from the RACE reads. The sample lists around 67,000 distinct CDR3 sequences, 8.5% occurring once. Sequencing was performed on whole blood, taken in connection with sensitization to the hapten diphenylcyclopropenone (DPC). These receptors came from a woman between 50 and 59 years old with alopecia areata. Some clones in this sample may be carry-over from other donors' samples. Each CDR3 is given with its conserved first and last residue. D genes are given only for firm matches. For some rows the clone size is stated as once, few or many, or as a class when expanded; others skip it.

CDR3 length,clone size,J gene,D gene,V gene,CDR3 DNA,CDR3 protein
13,many,TRBJ1-1,TRBD1,TRBV27,TGTGCCAGCAGGTTCACAGGGGGCACTGAAGCTTTCTTT,CASRFTGGTEAFF
12,few,TRBJ1-1,-,TRBV6-5,TGTGCCAGCAGTCGCTCCGACAGGGAAGCTTTCTTT,CASSRSDREAFF
15,-,TRBJ2-7,TRBD2,TRBV7-2,TGTGCCAGCAGCCCCCGGTGGAGCGGGGGCTACGAGCAGTACTTC,CASSPRWSGGYEQYF
14,-,TRBJ2-3,TRBD2,TRBV12-3/TRBV12-4,TGTGCCAGCAGTTTTAAGGAGGCGGGGGTTACGCAGTATTTT,CASSFKEAGVTQYF
15,-,TRBJ1-1,-,TRBV4-3,TGCGCCAGCAGCCAAGAATCCAACGGGAACACTGAAGCTTTCTTT,CASSQESNGNTEAFF
15,-,TRBJ2-2,-,TRBV4-1,TGCGCCAGCAGCCACACACAGGTCTTAACCGGGGAGCTGTTTTTT,CASSHTQVLTGELFF
11,many,TRBJ2-5,-,TRBV12-3/TRBV12-4,TGTGCCAGCAGCTCGGGGGAGACCCAGTACTTC,CASSSGETQYF
16,many,TRBJ2-3,TRBD2,TRBV28,TGTGCCAGCAGTTTGGCGTCTAGCGGGGCCACAGATACGCAGTATTTT,CASSLASSGATDTQYF
15,many,TRBJ1-1,TRBD1,TRBV7-2,TGTGCCAGCAGCTTAGCGACAGGGACGGCCACTGAAGCTTTCTTT,CASSLATGTATEAFF
11,many,TRBJ1-2,-,TRBV9,TGTGCCAGCAGCGGGGACGGCAACTACACCTTC,CASSGDGNYTF
12,few,TRBJ1-2,TRBD1,TRBV20-1,TGCAGTGCTAGGGGGACAGTCTATGGCTACACCTTC,CSARGTVYGYTF
14,many,TRBJ1-1,-,TRBV20-1,TGCAGTGCTAGACGGACAGCCTTGAACACTGAAGCTTTCTTT,CSARRTALNTEAFF
15,few,TRBJ1-3,-,TRBV19,TGTGCCAGTAGTATACTACAGGGCTCTGGAAACACCATATATTTT,CASSILQGSGNTIYF
12,-,TRBJ2-5,-,TRBV20-1,TGCAGTGCTAGTGGACCCGGGGAGACCCAGTACTTC,CSASGPGETQYF
14,few,TRBJ1-6,-,TRBV6-5,TGTGCCAGCAGTTACTCTGGGCCTCTCTCACCCCTCCACTTT,CASSYSGPLSPLHF
15,-,TRBJ1-5,TRBD1,TRBV12-3/TRBV12-4,TGTGCCAGCAGAGGGCAGGGGGCAAGCAATCAGCCCCAGCATTTT,CASRGQGASNQPQHF
13,few,TRBJ1-6,TRBD1,TRBV6-1,TGTGCCAGCGGACGGGACAGTAATTCACCCCTCCACTTT,CASGRDSNSPLHF
17,-,TRBJ2-3,-,TRBV7-2,TGTGCCAGCAGCTTCGACAGGACTACACGGAGCACAGGTACGCAGTATTTT,CASSFDRTTRSTGTQYF
15,few,TRBJ1-3,TRBD1,TRBV12-3/TRBV12-4,TGTGCCAGCAGTTTCGGACAGGGGCATGGAAACACCATATATTTT,CASSFGQGHGNTIYF
14,many,TRBJ1-2,-,TRBV27,TGTGCCAGCAGTTTAGAAGGGAGGGACTATGGCTACACCTTC,CASSLEGRDYGYTF
14,few,TRBJ1-1,-,TRBV11-2,TGTGCCAGCAGCTTAGTTAGGGAGGTCACTGAAGCTTTCTTT,CASSLVREVTEAFF
15,-,TRBJ1-6,-,TRBV4-1,TGCGCCAGCAGCCAAGGGGCCAGGGGTGATTCACCCCTCCACTTT,CASSQGARGDSPLHF
16,-,TRBJ2-3,TRBD1,TRBV12-3/TRBV12-4,TGTGCCAGCAGTTGGACAGGACCAACCGTCACAGATACGCAGTATTTT,CASSWTGPTVTDTQYF
15,-,TRBJ1-2,-,TRBV9,TGTGCCAGCAGCGTCGGCCCGACCGTTGACTATGGCTACACCTTC,CASSVGPTVDYGYTF
12,few,TRBJ1-4,-,TRBV29-1,TGCAGCGTTGAAGGGACTAATGAAAAACTGTTTTTT,CSVEGTNEKLFF
12,few,TRBJ2-2,-,TRBV4-1,TGCGCCGGCAGCCAGACCACCGGGGAGCTGTTTTTT,CAGSQTTGELFF
17,many,TRBJ2-1,-,TRBV20-1,TGCAGTGCTAGAGCCGGGGACCTTCTTAGCTCCTACAATGAGCAGTTCTTC,CSARAGDLLSSYNEQFF
14,many,TRBJ2-3,-,TRBV7-9,TGTGCCAGCAGCTTATCGGGCAGCACAGATACGCAGTATTTT,CASSLSGSTDTQYF
14,few,TRBJ2-7,-,TRBV5-5,TGTGCCAGCAGCTTCCGGGGGAACCGTGAGGAGCAGTACTTC,CASSFRGNREEQYF
15,-,TRBJ2-7,TRBD1,TRBV30,TGTGCCTGGAGTGCTGCCCAGGGACAGTTCTACGAGCAGTACTTC,CAWSAAQGQFYEQYF
16,many,TRBJ2-3,TRBD1,TRBV6-2/TRBV6-3,TGTGCCAGCAGTTCTGGGACAGGGGGTCCCACAGATACGCAGTATTTT,CASSSGTGGPTDTQYF
15,few,TRBJ1-4,-,TRBV21-1,TGTGCCAGCAGCAAAGTATGGGGGACACTTGAAAAACTGTTTTTT,CASSKVWGTLEKLFF
16,-,TRBJ2-3,TRBD2,TRBV5-8,TGTGCCAGCAGCGCCCGGGGGGGTGTAGGGACAGATACGCAGTATTTT,CASSARGGVGTDTQYF
15,-,TRBJ2-5,-,TRBV7-9,TGTGCCAGCAGCTACGGGGGAGCTACACAAGAGACCCAGTACTTC,CASSYGGATQETQYF
12,few,TRBJ2-5,-,TRBV2,TGTGCCAGCAGGAAGGTTCTGGGGACCCAGTACTTC,CASRKVLGTQYF
13,few,TRBJ1-2,TRBD1,TRBV19,TGTGCCAGTAAAGAGGGGGACAGCAATGGCTACACCTTC,CASKEGDSNGYTF
15,many,TRBJ1-6,-,TRBV12-3/TRBV12-4,TGTGCCAGCAGCCCGGGGGGGACCGGGAATTCACCCCTCCACTTT,CASSPGGTGNSPLHF
14,few,TRBJ2-3,TRBD2,TRBV13,TGTGCCAGCAGCTCAGATCGGGGGGCAGATACGCAGTATTTT,CASSSDRGADTQYF
13,-,TRBJ1-1,TRBD1,TRBV2,TGTGCCAGCAGTGTAGAGGGACAGTCTGAAGCTTTCTTT,CASSVEGQSEAFF
12,few,TRBJ2-7,-,TRBV29-1,TGCAGCGTTGCGGGGGCTTCCTACGAGCAGTACTTC,CSVAGASYEQYF
14,few,TRBJ2-5,TRBD1,TRBV4-2,TGTGCCAGCAGCCGGGGACAGGGTAGCGAGACCCAGTACTTC,CASSRGQGSETQYF
14,few,TRBJ1-1,-,TRBV29-1,TGCAGCGTTTCCGGGACCCCAGAGAACACTGAAGCTTTCTTT,CSVSGTPENTEAFF
12,few,TRBJ2-3,-,TRBV2,TGTGCCACTAGATTACAAGCAGATACGCAGTATTTT,CATRLQADTQYF
18,few,TRBJ1-6,TRBD1,TRBV24-1,TGTGCCACCAGTGATTTGCGAGTGACAGGGGAATTTGATTCACCCCTCCACTTT,CATSDLRVTGEFDSPLHF
15,few,TRBJ2-3,TRBD1,TRBV24-1,TGTGCCACCAGTGACTACGGACAGGGTACAGATACGCAGTATTTT,CATSDYGQGTDTQYF
13,many,TRBJ1-6,-,TRBV12-3/TRBV12-4,TGTGCCAGCACGGCAAACAATAATTCACCCCTCCACTTT,CASTANNNSPLHF
16,few,TRBJ1-5,-,TRBV10-3,TGTGCCATCCAGGCAGGGACGAAGGGCAGCAATCAGCCCCAGCATTTT,CAIQAGTKGSNQPQHF
14,many,TRBJ1-3,-,TRBV7-9,TGTGCCAGCAGTCTCATAGGGGCCGGAAACACCATATATTTT,CASSLIGAGNTIYF
15,few,TRBJ2-1,TRBD2,TRBV11-3,TGTGCCAGCAGCTTAACGGCGGGAGGGTTTAGTGAGCAGTTCTTC,CASSLTAGGFSEQFF